A selection of T cell receptor beta chains follows, all from one sample in a study of vaccination and CD4 T cells after COVID-19. These TCRs are of unknown antigen specificity. TCRdb ran MiXCR on the PCR reads and lists one entry per CDR3 protein. The sample has fewer than 20,000 distinct CDR3 sequences, about 42% seen once; the top ten hold about 27%. Material: CD4+ T cells from blood, cultured in vitro, obtained before SARS-CoV-2 vaccination. The receptors originated from a human donor who received a COVID-19 vaccine. Both conserved end residues are part of each CDR3. Each record gives: V gene, clone size, J gene, CDR3 protein. Clone size is not always given. Where it is, it says once, few, many or a class for expanded clones.

>TRBV30|NA|TRBJ2-6
CASSIGPGANVLTF
>TRBV12-3/TRBV12-4|NA|TRBJ1-1
CASGGRGIISEAFF
>TRBV24-1|few|TRBJ2-5
CATSDTGTGKETQYF
>TRBV12-3/TRBV12-4|few|TRBJ1-1
CASRTGARGAFF
>TRBV5-1|few|TRBJ1-2
CASSLVVGSTSNYGYTF
>TRBV12-3/TRBV12-4|NA|TRBJ1-1
CASSLALGGKNTEAFF
>TRBV6-5|few|TRBJ1-2
CASSYSSRTNYGYTF
>TRBV12-3/TRBV12-4|NA|TRBJ1-1
CASSLGLAEAFF
>TRBV7-2|once|TRBJ2-5
CASSARPDRVRETQYF
>TRBV20-1|NA|TRBJ2-3
CSARLPGGTDTQYF
>TRBV9|NA|TRBJ1-6
CASSVLGTISPLHF
>TRBV6-5|NA|TRBJ1-1
CASSYSDVNTEAFF
>TRBV2|NA|TRBJ1-3
CASSLKGRQGRAGNTIYF
>TRBV2|few|TRBJ1-1
CASSRTGNTEAFF
>TRBV19|NA|TRBJ2-3
CASSIKGYRTDTQYF
>TRBV5-4|NA|TRBJ1-1
CASSLIDRVGDTEAFF
>TRBV19|NA|TRBJ1-5
CASSIRGGNQPQHF
>TRBV7-3|NA|TRBJ2-5
CASSRAGQIEETQYF
>TRBV24-1|NA|TRBJ2-3
CATSDLTSGGPDTQYF
>TRBV19|few|TRBJ2-2
CASSGGGRTGELFF
>TRBV29-1|once|TRBJ1-2
CSVRTNSGYGYTF
>TRBV6-1|few|TRBJ1-2
CASSDPNYGYTF
>TRBV7-3|NA|TRBJ2-1
CASSKTGGNEQFF
>TRBV29-1|few|TRBJ1-2
CSVVGEGLGYTF
>TRBV7-9|once|TRBJ2-1
CASSLDGARASGGARQFF
>TRBV12-3/TRBV12-4|NA|TRBJ1-2
CASSLGTGFYGYTF
>TRBV20-1|few|TRBJ1-6
CSARETFSYNSPLHF
>TRBV2|NA|TRBJ2-2
CASSARDPGELFF
>TRBV11-3|NA|TRBJ1-1
CASSHQQGNTEAFF
>TRBV15|few|TRBJ2-3
CATSRPGQGADTQYF
>TRBV6-1|NA|TRBJ1-1
CASSMTVNTEAFF
>TRBV19|NA|NA
CASSILEEDYSNQPQYF
>TRBV6-5|NA|TRBJ1-2
CASSYLELTGGVGGYTF
>TRBV12-3/TRBV12-4|NA|TRBJ1-2
CASSLGLGSGTNYGYTF
>TRBV10-1|NA|TRBJ1-2
CASSESSAHRPGGYTF
>TRBV27|few|TRBJ2-3
CASSPHYTDTQYF
>TRBV10-1|NA|TRBJ2-3
CASSSRGSDTQYF
>TRBV19|NA|TRBJ2-3
CASSTGGADTQYF
>TRBV7-9|NA|TRBJ1-6
CASSLAALRDSPLHF
>TRBV12-5|once|TRBJ1-1
CASGIGQGGTEAFF
>TRBV29-1|NA|TRBJ2-1
CSVESSSYNEQFF
>TRBV18|few|TRBJ1-2
CASSPAGDQNYGYTF
>TRBV6-1|NA|TRBJ1-5
CASKDREYSNQPQHF
>TRBV10-3|medium-sized|TRBJ1-6
CAISIGQNSPLHF
>TRBV7-3|few|TRBJ2-1
CASSPMGSGTTIHNEQFF
>TRBV20-1|few|TRBJ1-2
CSASWTGDRSLGHYGYTF
>TRBV18|NA|TRBJ1-1
CASSPRSVEVTEAFF
>TRBV24-1|NA|TRBJ1-2
CATSEDYGDGYTF
>TRBV12-3/TRBV12-4|few|TRBJ2-1
CASRLLAGPQFF
>TRBV20-1|once|TRBJ2-7
CSARGSPRPYEQYF
>TRBV24-1|few|TRBJ2-3
CATSDRSGESTDTQYF
>TRBV6-2/TRBV6-3|NA|TRBJ1-1
CASSYYGTGVTEAFF
>TRBV12-3/TRBV12-4|few|TRBJ2-5
CASTRNGETQYF